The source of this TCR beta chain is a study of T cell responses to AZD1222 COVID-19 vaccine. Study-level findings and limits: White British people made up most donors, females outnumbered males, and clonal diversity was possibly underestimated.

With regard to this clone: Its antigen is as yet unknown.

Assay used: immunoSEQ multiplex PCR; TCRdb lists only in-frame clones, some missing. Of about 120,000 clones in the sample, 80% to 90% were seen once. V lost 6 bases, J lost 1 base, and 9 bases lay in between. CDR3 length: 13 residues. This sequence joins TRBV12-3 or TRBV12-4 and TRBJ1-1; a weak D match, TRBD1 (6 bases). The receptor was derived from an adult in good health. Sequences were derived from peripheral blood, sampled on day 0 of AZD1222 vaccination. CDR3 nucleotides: TGTGCCAGCAGCTTGACAGGGAACACTGAAGCTTTCTTT. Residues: CASSLTGNTEAFF.